One sample yielded the 8 T cell receptor beta chains listed below, sequenced in a study of beta chain features in type 1 diabetes. Whole-study findings and limits: Shortening that was moderate but significant affected the TCRB CDR3s of Type 1 diabetes patients in all four CD4+ subsets.

Antigen specificity for these receptors is unknown. TCRB transcripts that were expressed got sequenced, as all of the isolated RNA had been reverse transcribed. Measured with immunoSEQ multiplex PCR; TCRdb has only the in-frame clones, and not every one. The sample carries fewer than 450,000 clones, roughly 14% recorded once. Sequenced input: naive CD4+ T cells from blood. The receptors originated from a woman aged 18-29 years with type 1 diabetes.

The table lists this clone with a few counts. This chain connects TRBV5-4 to TRBJ1-1, with TRBD1 matching 7 bases. The V gene end was trimmed by 0 bases and the J gene end by 1 base; junction bases not matched to a gene: 12. The CDR3 has 18 residues. CDR1 and CDR2 (germline): SGHNT, YYREEE (reference sequence). This CDR3 is CASSLVGQLGEGNTEAFF. The CDR3 DNA is TGTGCCAGCAGCTTGGTGGGACAGCTTGGAGAAGGGAACACTGAAGCTTTCTTT. Combining the CDR3 with reference TRBV5-4 and TRBJ1-1 gives the whole variable domain ETGVTQSPTHLIKTRGQQVTLRCSSQSGHNTVSWYQQALGQGPQFIFQYYREEENGRGNFPPRFSGLQFPNYSSELNVNALELDDSALYLCASSLVGQLGEGNTEAFFGQGTRLTVV.

This chain links TRBV5-1 with TRBJ2-3, with TRBD1 identical over 7 bases. The V gene's germline CDR1 is SGHRS and CDR2 YFSETQ. After removal of 4 bases from V and 2 bases from J, the junction contained 13 bases not matched to a gene. The CDR3 length is 17 residues. The CDR3 bases are TGCGCCAGCAGCATATTCTTCTCAGGGGGAGCCACAGATACGCAGTATTTT. Translated, it gives CASSIFFSGGATDTQYF.

The chain employs TRBV7-9 and TRBJ1-2, with D perhaps matching TRBD1 (5 bases). The CDR3 extends over 14 amino acids. The germline V gene has CDR1 SEHNR and CDR2 FQNEAQ (reference sequence). Between the trimmed V and J ends, which lost 2 bases and 5 bases, there was a span of 12 bases. The DNA of the CDR3 is TGTGCCAGCAGCTTAATTGACAGTTTTTATGGCTACACCTTC. This gives the protein CASSLIDSFYGYTF.

In regard to this clone: Other nucleotide sequences from this sample produce the same CDR3. This sequence joins TRBV5-1 and TRBJ1-2; possibly TRBD1 for D (5 bases). Germline values: CDR1 SGHRS, CDR2 YFSETQ. V lost 4 bases, J lost 3 bases, and 10 bases lay in between. This CDR3 spans 13 amino acids. The CDR3 DNA sequence: TGCGCCAGCAGCCTGCGGGGGGACTATGGCTACACCTTC. Translating it yields CASSLRGDYGYTF.

This clone was recorded a few times. The rearrangement joins TRBV7-9 to TRBJ2-5; 14 nucleotides agree with TRBD2. The CDR3 covers 18 residues. CDR1 SEHNR and CDR2 FQNEAQ come from the germline V gene (reference sequence). Germline trimming cut 4 bases from V and 2 bases from J; bases unmatched to any gene: 9. The CDR3 loop is CASSSGTSGSPPQETQYF. The CDR3 nucleotides read TGTGCCAGCAGCTCCGGGACTAGCGGGAGTCCCCCGCAAGAGACCCAGTACTTC.

V and J are TRBV18 and TRBJ2-5, with 10 bases fitting TRBD2. The CDR3 is made up of 16 amino acids. The V gene end was trimmed by 0 bases and the J gene end by 4 bases; junction bases not matched to a gene: 5. Germline assignment: CDR1 KGHSH and CDR2 LQKENI. The CDR3 DNA sequence: TGTGCCAGCTCACCACCGACTAGCGGGTATGCAGAGACCCAGTACTTC. Its translation is CASSPPTSGYAETQYF.

The gene calls are TRBV2 and TRBJ2-2, with D possibly TRBD2 on 6 matching bases. The CDR3 totals 15 residues. Germline V gene data show CDR1 as SNHLY and CDR2 as FYNNEI. Trimming shortened V by 8 bases and J by 2 bases, and 15 bases separated the two germline ends. The CDR3 DNA is TGTGCCAGCTCCCGAGGAGGGACCAACACCGGGGAGCTGTTTTTT. It encodes CASSRGGTNTGELFF. The whole variable domain, remainder taken from reference TRBV2 and TRBJ2-2, is EPEVTQTPSHQVTQMGQEVILRCVPISNHLYFYWYRQILGQKVEFLVSFYNNEISEKSEIFDDQFSVERPDGSNFTLKIRSTKLEDSAMYFCASSRGGTNTGELFFGEGSRLTVL.

In its sample, this clone was seen a few times. The gene calls are TRBV7-8 and TRBJ2-1; 12 bases agree with TRBD2. Per germline, CDR1 SGHVS and CDR2 FQNEAQ. The V and J ends lost 2 bases and 0 bases, in that order; junction bases with no gene match: 5. The CDR3 runs to 18 residues. CDR3 sequence reads: CASSLRLAGVSSYNEQFF. Written as DNA, the CDR3 is TGTGCCAGCAGCTTAAGACTAGCGGGGGTGAGCTCCTACAATGAGCAGTTCTTC. Together with reference TRBV7-8 and TRBJ2-1, the CDR3 gives the full variable domain: GAGVSQSPRYKVAKRGQDVALRCDPISGHVSLFWYQQALGQGPEFLTYFQNEAQLDKSGLPSDRFFAERPEGSVSTLKIQRTQQEDSAVYLCASSLRLAGVSSYNEQFFGPGTRLTVL.